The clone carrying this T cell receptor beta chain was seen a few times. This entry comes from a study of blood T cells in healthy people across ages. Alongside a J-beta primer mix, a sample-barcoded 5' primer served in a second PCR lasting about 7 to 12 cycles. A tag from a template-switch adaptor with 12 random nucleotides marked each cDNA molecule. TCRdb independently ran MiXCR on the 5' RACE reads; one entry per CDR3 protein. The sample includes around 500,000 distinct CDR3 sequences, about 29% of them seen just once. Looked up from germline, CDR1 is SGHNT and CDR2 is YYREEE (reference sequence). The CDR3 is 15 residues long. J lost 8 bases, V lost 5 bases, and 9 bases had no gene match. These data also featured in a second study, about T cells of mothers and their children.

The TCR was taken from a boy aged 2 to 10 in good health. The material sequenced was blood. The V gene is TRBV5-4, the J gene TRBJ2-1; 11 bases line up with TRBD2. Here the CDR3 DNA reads TGTGCCAGCAGTCCAATAGCGGGGGGGCGCCATGAGCAGTTCTTC. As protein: CASSPIAGGRHEQFF.